This T cell receptor beta chain was found in a study of control samples from healthy donors and cancer patients. Profiling relied on immunoSEQ multiplex PCR, and the TCRdb table lists in-frame clones only, not all of them. The table lists 150,000 to 200,000 clones, about 90% of them singletons. Germline CDR1 SGHRS, CDR2 YFSETQ. Trimming took 3 bases from V and 5 from J, leaving 11 bases between them. CDR3 size: 13 residues. The TCR was taken from a man aged 25 to 45 in good health. The chain couples TRBV5-1 to TRBJ2-5; either TRBD1 or TRBD2 may fit D (5 bases each). Sequencing was done on a sample of blood. The CDR3 protein is CASSSTGGETQYF. CDR3 nucleotides: TGCGCCAGCAGCTCAACAGGCGGGGAGACCCAGTACTTC.